This T cell receptor beta chain was obtained from a study of CXCR3-negative and CXCR3-positive naive CD8 T cells. The method, 5' RACE with UMI labels, was used to prepare the TRB cDNA libraries. TCRdb reworked the 5' RACE reads into one entry per CDR3 protein, no DNA. The sample totals tens of thousands of distinct CDR3 sequences; its top ten clones hold roughly 1.6%. The CDR3 loop spans 17 amino acids. The germline V gene encodes CDR1 SGHRS and CDR2 YFSETQ. The sequence was obtained from a human donor in good health. Some clones in this sample may be carry-over from other donors' samples. The sequenced material came from naive CXCR3- CD8+ T cells from blood. Subset meaning: CD45RO-CCR7+CD27+CD95- naive CD8+ T cells lacking CXCR3 (TNR3-). The V and J genes are TRBV5-1 and TRBJ2-2; the TCRdb call, TRBD1, lacks DNA for checking. CDR3 in amino acids: CASSFYRGLPNTGELFF. The entire variable domain, with the rest obtained from reference TRBV5-1 and TRBJ2-2, is as follows: KAGVTQTPRYLIKTRGQQVTLSCSPISGHRSVSWYQQTPGQGLQFLFEYFSETQRNKGNFPGRFSGRQFSNSRSEMNVSTLELGDSALYLCASSFYRGLPNTGELFFGEGSRLTVL.